Detailed here is one TCR beta chain. What it binds is unknown. Germline V gene data show CDR1 as PRHDT and CDR2 as FYEKMQ (reference sequence). The CDR3 contains 15 residues. V lost 9 bases and J lost 8; bases outside the gene matches: 13. This sample is part of a study of post-analysis software for immune sequencing data. The study's findings and limits: Patients had higher frequencies than controls of about five TRBV segments, including TRBV5-6, TRBV5-1 and TRBV20-1. Strong co-clustering by F measure linked samples that shared a preparation batch.

The library was made from cDNA and included unique molecular identifiers. Between roughly 1 and 10 million T cells gave rise to some 520,000 cDNA molecules. Each CDR3 protein gets one entry after TCRdb re-called the PCR reads with MiXCR. The sample comprises around 700,000 distinct CDR3 sequences, about 60% of which are singletons, and 11% rests with the top ten. Sequences were obtained from blood. This receptor was taken from a girl aged 2 to 10 with multiple sclerosis. The chain is built from TRBV13 and TRBJ2-1, with TRBD2 matching 10 bases. CDR3 DNA: TGTGCCAGGAGGGGGGGTCTAGCGGGAGAGGATGAGCAGTTCTTC. Translation gives CARRGGLAGEDEQFF.